Each of the 23 T cell receptor beta chains below was sequenced from the same sample in a study of T cell changes during pregnancy in multiple sclerosis. Libraries were prepared by immunoSEQ multiplex PCR; TCRdb keeps only in-frame clonotypes and omits some of them. This table has about 67,000 clones, about 88% appearing once. The sequences come from peripheral blood, collected in the first trimester of pregnancy. These receptors came from a female donor with multiple sclerosis, enrolled in a pregnancy study.

V is TRBV19 and J is TRBJ1-4; 9 positions agree with TRBD1. The V segment lost 6 bases and the J segment 5 bases; nucleotides outside the gene matches: 7. The V gene's germline CDR1 is LNHDA and CDR2 SQIVND (reference sequence). The CDR3 sequence is 15 residues long. CDR3 nucleotides: TGTGCCAGTAGCCCCTGGACAGGGGAAAATGAAAAACTGTTTTTT. This sequence encodes CASSPWTGENEKLFF.

The chain links TRBV5-1 to TRBJ2-7, with 8 bases identical to TRBD1. Germline CDR1 and CDR2: SGHRS and YFSETQ. The CDR3 loop spans 13 amino acids. Trimming removed 4 bases from V and 3 bases from J; junction bases left unmatched: 3. CDR3 DNA: TGCGCCAGCAGCAAGGACAGGGACTACGAGCAGTACTTC. Protein: CASSKDRDYEQYF.

This chain connects TRBV30 to TRBJ2-1, with TRBD2 matching 7 bases. The germline gives CDR1 GTSNPN, CDR2 SVGIG (reference sequence). This CDR3 has 16 amino acids. With V trimmed by 2 bases and J by 0 bases, 7 bases remained unmatched. The CDR3 loop is CAWSPSRTSSYNEQFF. CDR3 sequence (DNA): TGTGCCTGGAGTCCTAGTCGGACTAGCTCCTACAATGAGCAGTTCTTC. Based on the CDR3 plus reference TRBV30 and TRBJ2-1, the full variable domain is SQTIHQWPATLVQPVGSPLSLECTVEGTSNPNLYWYRQAAGRGLQLLFYSVGIGQISSEVPQNLSASRPQDRQFILSSKKLLLSDSGFYLCAWSPSRTSSYNEQFFGPGTRLTVL.

The chain combines TRBV6-5 with TRBJ1-6; D call uncertain. V shed 6 bases and J shed 6 bases, with 12 bases lying between them. CDR1 and CDR2 (germline): MNHEY, SVGAGI. The CDR3 is made up of 14 amino acids. The CDR3 nucleotides read TGTGCCAGCAGGGTCACAGTTTCTAATTCACCCCTCCACTTT. Translating gives CASRVTVSNSPLHF.

This chain links TRBV11-2 with TRBJ1-2; possible D gene TRBD1, 5 bases. The CDR3 contains 13 residues. CDR1 is SGHAT, CDR2 FQNNGV, per germline. V dropped 0 bases and J dropped 6 bases, with 8 bases sitting between them. The CDR3 loop is CASSLEGGHGYTF. CDR3 DNA: TGTGCCAGCAGCTTAGAGGGGGGTCATGGCTACACCTTC.

The gene calls are TRBV19 and TRBJ2-1, with 10 bases matching TRBD2. CDR3 length equals 17 residues. With V trimmed by 1 base and J by 6 bases, 9 bases remained unmatched. Germline V gene data show CDR1 as LNHDA and CDR2 as SQIVND (reference sequence). Here the CDR3 DNA reads TGTGCCAGTAGTATAGCGCTTCGGCTAGCGGGAGTCAATGAGCAGTTCTTC. Amino acid sequence: CASSIALRLAGVNEQFF.

V is TRBV7-9 and J is TRBJ2-7; 10 bases match TRBD2. This CDR3 comprises 17 residues. Per germline, CDR1 SEHNR and CDR2 FQNEAQ (reference sequence). With V trimmed by 5 bases and J by 0 bases, 10 bases remained unmatched. The CDR3 nucleotides are TGTGCCAGCAGCCTGTCTGGAGCGGGAGGGAGCTCCTACGAGCAGTACTTC. It is translated as CASSLSGAGGSSYEQYF.

V is TRBV9 and J is TRBJ2-7, with 10 bases that match TRBD1. The CDR3 runs to 15 residues. Germline CDR1 reads SGDLS; CDR2 reads YYNGEE. Trimming removed 4 bases from V and 3 bases from J; junction bases left unmatched: 7. CDR3 sequence: CASSTGTGAGYEQYF. Written as DNA, the CDR3 is TGTGCCAGCAGCACGGGGACAGGGGCTGGCTACGAGCAGTACTTC.

This chain links TRBV18 with TRBJ2-7; 8 bases line up with TRBD1. Germline CDR1 KGHSH, CDR2 LQKENI. The CDR3 length is 15 residues. V was clipped by 6 bases and J by 0 bases; unmatched bases: 7. The chain's CDR3 is CASSSTGAFSYEQYF. The CDR3 DNA follows: TGTGCCAGCTCGTCGACAGGGGCCTTCTCCTACGAGCAGTACTTC.

The chain carries TRBV5-1 and TRBJ1-4, with D hard to call. The CDR3 loop spans 13 amino acids. Germline assignment: CDR1 SGHRS and CDR2 YFSETQ. V lost 5 bases and J 0 bases, leaving 5 bases between the germline ends. The CDR3 DNA reads TGCGCCAGCAGGCGTGCAACTAATGAAAAACTGTTTTTT. Its translation: CASRRATNEKLFF.

The V and J genes are TRBV6-6 and TRBJ2-7, with D maybe TRBD1 (6 bases). V was trimmed by 6 bases and J by 2 bases, leaving 14 bases between them. This CDR3 comprises 14 residues. CDR1 and CDR2 (germline): MNHNY, SVGAGI (reference sequence). In DNA, the CDR3 is TGTGCCAGCAGCCTACAGGGACCAACCTACGAGCAGTACTTC. Residues: CASSLQGPTYEQYF.

This chain links TRBV2 with TRBJ1-1, with D hard to call. Germline CDR1 is SNHLY and CDR2 is FYNNEI. The CDR3 runs 12 residues. The V gene lost 4 bases and the J gene lost 6 bases, with 9 bases spanning the gap. The CDR3 coding sequence is TGTGCCAGCAGTGCAGGCGGGTCTGAAGCTTTCTTT. This sequence encodes CASSAGGSEAFF.

This chain uses TRBV29-1 with TRBJ1-4; no reliable D call. V was cut by 3 bases and J by 2 bases, with 13 bases left in between. The CDR3 loop spans 15 amino acids. Germline CDR1 and CDR2: SQVTM and ANQGSEA. The CDR3 bases are TGCAGCGTTGAGCCGGCGAGCGGGACTAATGAAAAACTGTTTTTT. It specifies CSVEPASGTNEKLFF.

The J gene is TRBJ2-5, the V gene TRBV9; 7 bases fit TRBD2. V lost 0 bases to trimming and J lost 5 bases; unmatched junction nucleotides: 10. This CDR3 region has 16 residues. Germline V gives CDR1 SGDLS, CDR2 YYNGEE. The CDR3 loop reads CASSVGSGNTEETQYF. For the CDR3, the DNA is TGTGCCAGCAGCGTAGGGAGCGGGAACACCGAGGAGACCCAGTACTTC.

V usage is TRBV19 and J usage is TRBJ2-1, with 12 bases identical to TRBD2. There are 16 residues in the CDR3. Trimming at V came to 6 bases and at J to 5 bases, leaving 8 bases not matched to a gene. Germline V gene lookup returns CDR1 LNHDA and CDR2 SQIVND (reference sequence). CDR3 protein: CASRRPLAGGDNEQFF. The DNA of the CDR3 is TGTGCCAGTAGGAGGCCCCTAGCGGGAGGGGACAATGAGCAGTTCTTC.

J is TRBJ2-3 and V is TRBV25-1; TRBD2 agrees at 14 bases. Germline trimming cut 4 bases from V and 3 bases from J; bases unmatched to any gene: 9. Germline V lookup: CDR1 MGHDK, CDR2 SYGVNS. This CDR3 spans 18 amino acids. CDR3 coding DNA: TGTGCCAGCAGTGTTGGGACTAGCGGGAGTGTACGGACAGATACGCAGTATTTT. Translating gives CASSVGTSGSVRTDTQYF.

This clone came up once. This chain uses TRBV5-1 with TRBJ1-3; TRBD1 is a possible D gene (5 bases). Germline V gene sequence: CDR1 SGHRS, CDR2 YFSETQ. V shed 4 bases and J shed 0 bases, with 11 bases lying between them. The CDR3 loop spans 15 amino acids. In DNA form, the CDR3 reads TGCGCCAGCAGCCCGATCGACAGCTCTGGAAACACCATATATTTT. It specifies CASSPIDSSGNTIYF. The whole variable domain, remainder taken from reference TRBV5-1 and TRBJ1-3, is KAGVTQTPRYLIKTRGQQVTLSCSPISGHRSVSWYQQTPGQGLQFLFEYFSETQRNKGNFPGRFSGRQFSNSRSEMNVSTLELGDSALYLCASSPIDSSGNTIYFGEGSWLTVV.

The chain is built from TRBV27 and TRBJ2-5, with 10 positions matching TRBD1. The V gene end was trimmed by 5 bases and the J gene end by 3 bases; junction bases not matched to a gene: 6. The CDR3 covers 15 residues. The germline gives CDR1 MNHEY, CDR2 SMNVEV (reference sequence). The CDR3 here is CASSPRDRGKETQYF. The CDR3 bases are TGTGCCAGCAGTCCTAGGGACAGGGGCAAAGAGACCCAGTACTTC.

The chain employs TRBV6-6 and TRBJ2-1, with D maybe TRBD2 (6 bases). The germline CDR1 and CDR2 sequences are MNHNY and SVGAGI (reference sequence). V gave up 6 bases and J gave up 2 bases, with 14 bases separating them. This CDR3 region has 15 residues. The CDR3 sequence is CASRRAGETYNEQFF. The CDR3 DNA reads as TGTGCCAGCAGACGAGCGGGTGAGACCTACAATGAGCAGTTCTTC.

V usage is TRBV4-3 and J usage is TRBJ1-1, with D hard to call. CDR1 is LGHNA, CDR2 YSLEER, per germline. V shed 1 base and J shed 4 bases, with 13 bases lying between them. The CDR3 extends over 15 amino acids. CDR3 sequence: CASSQGFAGSTEAFF. CDR3 nucleotides: TGCGCCAGCAGCCAAGGCTTCGCGGGGAGCACTGAAGCTTTCTTT.

This clone was detected only once. CDR3 DNA sequence: TGTGCCAGCAGCCAGGGAGCGGGAGTCACAGATACGCAGTATTTT. Encoded protein: CASSQGAGVTDTQYF. V and J are TRBV6-4 and TRBJ2-3, with TRBD2 identical over 8 bases. This CDR3 spans 15 amino acids. Germline CDR1 MRHNA, CDR2 SNTAGT. V shed 6 bases and J 2 bases; nucleotides not matched to a gene: 7.

The V gene is TRBV10-1, the J gene TRBJ2-3, with 9 bases aligning to TRBD1. J lost 9 bases, V lost 3 bases, and 10 bases had no gene match. Germline values: CDR1 WNHNN, CDR2 SYGVQD (reference sequence). This CDR3 comprises 15 residues. DNA for the CDR3: TGCGCCAGCAGTGACCCTGGACAGGGGAAGTGGACGCAGTATTTT. Its protein is CASSDPGQGKWTQYF.

The chain couples TRBV13 to TRBJ2-3; D call uncertain. Looked up from germline, CDR1 is PRHDT and CDR2 is FYEKMQ (reference sequence). V shed 8 bases and J shed 1 base, with 10 bases lying between them. The CDR3 is made up of 13 amino acids. This CDR3 is CASHALRTDTQYF. CDR3 DNA: TGTGCCAGCCATGCACTACGCACAGATACGCAGTATTTT.